This T cell receptor (beta chain) is drawn from a study of T cells in Graves' hyperthyroidism and ophthalmopathy. The definition of stable Graves' hyperthyroidism was no ophthalmopathy progression within 18 months. This clonotype was seen more than once but under ten times. Its cognate antigen is unknown. Study outcomes and limitations: Onset of ophthalmopathy came a median roughly 6.4 months after the model predicted it.

Per the germline V gene, CDR1 is MNHNS and CDR2 is SASEGT. The germline V and J ends were trimmed by 7 bases and 11 bases, with 20 bases remaining between them. The CDR3 consists of 13 residues. It was RNA transcripts that yielded the amplified TCR beta CDR3 regions. Using the HTBI primer set, a first-round RT-PCR was run on the TCR CDR3. TCRdb fed the multiplex PCR reads into MiXCR, producing one record per CDR3 protein. The repertoire has roughly 290,000 distinct CDR3 sequences, about 13% of them found once; the top ten carry less than 8%. This sequence joins TRBV6-1 and TRBJ1-1; tentative D call: TRBD1 (6 bases). Sequenced: blood. The receptor comes from a woman in her thirties or forties with Graves' hyperthyroidism. DNA of the CDR3: TGTGCCAGCACGGGTCTGCAGGGGAAAATGGCTTTCTTT. Encoded protein: CASTGLQGKMAFF.